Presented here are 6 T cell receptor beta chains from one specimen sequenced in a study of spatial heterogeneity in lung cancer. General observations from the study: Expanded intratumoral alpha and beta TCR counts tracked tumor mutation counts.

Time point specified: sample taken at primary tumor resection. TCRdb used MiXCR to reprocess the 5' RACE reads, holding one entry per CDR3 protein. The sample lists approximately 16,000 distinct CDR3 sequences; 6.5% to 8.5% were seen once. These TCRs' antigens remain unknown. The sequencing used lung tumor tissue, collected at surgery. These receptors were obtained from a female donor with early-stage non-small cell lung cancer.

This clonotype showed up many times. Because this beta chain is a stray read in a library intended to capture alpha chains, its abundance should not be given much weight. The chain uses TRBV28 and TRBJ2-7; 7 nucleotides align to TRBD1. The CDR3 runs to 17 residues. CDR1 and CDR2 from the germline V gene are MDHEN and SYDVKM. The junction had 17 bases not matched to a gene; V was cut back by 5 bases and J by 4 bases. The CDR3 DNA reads TGTGCCAGCAGTCCCTACGTTCACAGGGGCCTACCTTACGAGCAGTACTTC. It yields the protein CASSPYVHRGLPYEQYF.

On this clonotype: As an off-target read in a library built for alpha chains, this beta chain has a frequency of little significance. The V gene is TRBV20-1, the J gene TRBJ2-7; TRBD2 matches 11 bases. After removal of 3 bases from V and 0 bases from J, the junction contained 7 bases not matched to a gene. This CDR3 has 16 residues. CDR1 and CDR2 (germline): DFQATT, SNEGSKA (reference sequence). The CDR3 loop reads CSASPSGGRFSYEQYF. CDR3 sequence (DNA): TGCAGTGCTAGTCCTAGCGGGGGGCGTTTCTCCTACGAGCAGTACTTC.

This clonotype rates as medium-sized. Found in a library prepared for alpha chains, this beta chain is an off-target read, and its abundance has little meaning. Here the CDR3 DNA reads TGTGCCAGCAGTTCAAACTCGGGTCAGCCCCAGCATTTT. Encoded protein: CASSSNSGQPQHF. The chain has TRBV12-3 or TRBV12-4 and TRBJ1-5; D remains ambiguous. V dropped 4 bases and J dropped 6 bases, with 10 bases sitting between them. The CDR3 sequence is 13 residues long.

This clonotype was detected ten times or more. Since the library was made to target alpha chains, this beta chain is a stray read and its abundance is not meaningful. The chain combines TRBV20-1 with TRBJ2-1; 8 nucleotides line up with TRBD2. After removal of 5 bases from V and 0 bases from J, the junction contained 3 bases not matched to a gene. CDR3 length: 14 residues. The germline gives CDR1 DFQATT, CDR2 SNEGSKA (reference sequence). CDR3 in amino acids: CSAPGLDSYNEQFF. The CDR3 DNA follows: TGCAGTGCTCCGGGACTAGACTCCTACAATGAGCAGTTCTTC.

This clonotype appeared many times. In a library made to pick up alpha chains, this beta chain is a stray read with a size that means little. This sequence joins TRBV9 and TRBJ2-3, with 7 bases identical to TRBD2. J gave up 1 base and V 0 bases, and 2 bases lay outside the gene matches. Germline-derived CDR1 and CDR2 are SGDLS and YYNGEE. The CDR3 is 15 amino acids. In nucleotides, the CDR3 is TGTGCCAGCAGCGTAGAGGCGGGGGGCACAGATACGCAGTATTTT. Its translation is CASSVEAGGTDTQYF. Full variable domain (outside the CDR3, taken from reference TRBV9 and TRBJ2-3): DSGVTQTPKHLITATGQRVTLRCSPRSGDLSVYWYQQSLDQGLQFLIQYYNGEERAKGNILERFSAQQFPDLHSELNLSSLELGDSALYFCASSVEAGGTDTQYFGPGTRLTVL.

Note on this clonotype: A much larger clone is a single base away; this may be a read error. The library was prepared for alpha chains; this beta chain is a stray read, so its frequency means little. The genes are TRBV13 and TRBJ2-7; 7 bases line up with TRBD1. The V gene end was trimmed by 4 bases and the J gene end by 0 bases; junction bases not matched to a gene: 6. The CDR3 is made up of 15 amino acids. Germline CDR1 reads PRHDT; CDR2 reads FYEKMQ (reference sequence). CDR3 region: CASSSRQGSSYEQYF. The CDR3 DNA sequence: TGTGCCAGCAGCTCCCGACAGGGATCCTCCTACGAGCAGTACTTC.